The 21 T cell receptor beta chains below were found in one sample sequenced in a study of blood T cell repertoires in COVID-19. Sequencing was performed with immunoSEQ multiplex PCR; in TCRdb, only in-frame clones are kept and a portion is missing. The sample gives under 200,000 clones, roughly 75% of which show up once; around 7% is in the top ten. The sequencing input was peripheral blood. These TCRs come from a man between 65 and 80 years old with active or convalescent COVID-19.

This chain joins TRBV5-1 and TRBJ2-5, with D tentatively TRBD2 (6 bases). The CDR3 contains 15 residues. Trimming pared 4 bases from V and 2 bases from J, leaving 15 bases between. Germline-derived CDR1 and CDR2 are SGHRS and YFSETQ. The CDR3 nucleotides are TGCGCCAGCAGCGCCACCCCGGGGGTTCAAGAGACCCAGTACTTC. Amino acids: CASSATPGVQETQYF. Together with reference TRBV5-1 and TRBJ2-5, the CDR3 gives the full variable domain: KAGVTQTPRYLIKTRGQQVTLSCSPISGHRSVSWYQQTPGQGLQFLFEYFSETQRNKGNFPGRFSGRQFSNSRSEMNVSTLELGDSALYLCASSATPGVQETQYFGPGTRLLVL.

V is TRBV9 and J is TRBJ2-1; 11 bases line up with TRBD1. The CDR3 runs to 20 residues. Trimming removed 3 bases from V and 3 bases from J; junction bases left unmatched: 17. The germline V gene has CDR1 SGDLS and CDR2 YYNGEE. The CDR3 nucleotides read TGTGCCAGCAGCGCTAGAACCCCGGGACAGGGGGACCTTCTCTACAATGAGCAGTTCTTC. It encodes CASSARTPGQGDLLYNEQFF.

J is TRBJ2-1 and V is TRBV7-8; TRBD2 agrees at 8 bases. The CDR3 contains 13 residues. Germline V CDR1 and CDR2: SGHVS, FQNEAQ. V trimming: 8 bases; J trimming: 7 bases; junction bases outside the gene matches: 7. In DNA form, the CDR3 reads TGTGCCAGCGGCAGCGGGAGAGGAAATGAGCAGTTCTTC. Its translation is CASGSGRGNEQFF.

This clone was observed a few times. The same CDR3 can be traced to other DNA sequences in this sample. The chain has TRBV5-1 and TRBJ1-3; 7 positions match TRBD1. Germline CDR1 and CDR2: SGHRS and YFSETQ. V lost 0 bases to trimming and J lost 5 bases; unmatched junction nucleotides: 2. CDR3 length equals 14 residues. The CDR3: CASSLDRGRNTIYF. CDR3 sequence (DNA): TGCGCCAGCAGCTTGGACAGGGGTAGAAACACCATATATTTT.

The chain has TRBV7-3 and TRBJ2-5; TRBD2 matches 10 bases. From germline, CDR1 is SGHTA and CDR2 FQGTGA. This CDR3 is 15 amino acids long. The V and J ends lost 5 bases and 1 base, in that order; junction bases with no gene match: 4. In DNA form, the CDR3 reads TGTGCCAGCAGCCAAGCGGGAGGGCTCCAAGAGACCCAGTACTTC. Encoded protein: CASSQAGGLQETQYF. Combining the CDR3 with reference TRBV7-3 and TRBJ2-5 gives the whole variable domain GAGVSQTPSNKVTEKGKYVELRCDPISGHTALYWYRQSLGQGPEFLIYFQGTGAADDSGLPNDRFFAVRPEGSVSTLKIQRTERGDSAVYLCASSQAGGLQETQYFGPGTRLLVL.

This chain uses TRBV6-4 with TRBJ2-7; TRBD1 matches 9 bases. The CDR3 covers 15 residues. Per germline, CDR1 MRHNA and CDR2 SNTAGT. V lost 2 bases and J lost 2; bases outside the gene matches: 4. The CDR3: CASSDPGQGAYEQYF. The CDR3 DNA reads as TGTGCCAGCAGTGACCCGGGACAGGGAGCCTACGAGCAGTACTTC.

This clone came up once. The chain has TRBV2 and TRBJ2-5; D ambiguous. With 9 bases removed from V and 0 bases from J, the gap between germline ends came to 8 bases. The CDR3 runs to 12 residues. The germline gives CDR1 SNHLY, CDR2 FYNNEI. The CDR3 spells CASHSDQETQYF. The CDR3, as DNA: TGTGCCAGTCACTCGGACCAAGAGACCCAGTACTTC.

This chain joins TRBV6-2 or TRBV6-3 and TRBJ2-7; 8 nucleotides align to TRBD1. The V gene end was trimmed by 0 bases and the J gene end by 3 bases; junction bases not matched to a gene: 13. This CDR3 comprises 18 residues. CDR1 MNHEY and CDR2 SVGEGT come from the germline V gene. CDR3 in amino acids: CASSYSALGTGGYYEQYF. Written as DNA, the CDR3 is TGTGCCAGCAGTTACTCCGCCCTGGGAACAGGGGGATACTACGAGCAGTACTTC.

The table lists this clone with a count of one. CDR3 DNA sequence: TGTGCCAGCAGCCCGGAGACGGGGAACTATGGCTACACCTTC. Translating gives CASSPETGNYGYTF. The chain joins TRBV5-6 to TRBJ1-2; no clear D gene. Trimming shortened V by 4 bases and J by 2 bases, and 12 bases separated the two germline ends. The CDR3 spans 14 residues. Germline assignment: CDR1 SGHDT and CDR2 YYEEEE.

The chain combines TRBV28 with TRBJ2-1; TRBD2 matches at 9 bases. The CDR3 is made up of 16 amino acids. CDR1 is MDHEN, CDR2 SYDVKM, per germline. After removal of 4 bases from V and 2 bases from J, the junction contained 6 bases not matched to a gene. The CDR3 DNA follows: TGTGCCAGCAGTTCTAGTAGCGGGGGCGCCTACAATGAGCAGTTCTTC. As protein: CASSSSSGGAYNEQFF.

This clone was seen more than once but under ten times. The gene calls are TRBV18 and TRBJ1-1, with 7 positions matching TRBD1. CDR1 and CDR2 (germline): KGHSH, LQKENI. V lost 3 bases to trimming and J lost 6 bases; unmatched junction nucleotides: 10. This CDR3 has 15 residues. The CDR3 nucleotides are TGTGCCAGCTCACCGGGATCGGACAGGACGCCTGAAGCTTTCTTT. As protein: CASSPGSDRTPEAFF. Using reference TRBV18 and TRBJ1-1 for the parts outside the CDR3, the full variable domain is NAGVMQNPRHLVRRRGQEARLRCSPMKGHSHVYWYRQLPEEGLKFMVYLQKENIIDESGMPKERFSAEFPKEGPSILRIQQVVRGDSAAYFCASSPGSDRTPEAFFGQGTRLTVV.

The CDR3 bases are TGTGCCAGTAGTCGAAAAGCTCCGGGACAGGGTGTCGAAAAACTGTTTTTT. It encodes CASSRKAPGQGVEKLFF. The genes are TRBV19 and TRBJ1-4; 9 nucleotides match TRBD1. Germline V lookup: CDR1 LNHDA, CDR2 SQIVND (reference sequence). The ends lost 5 bases at V and 8 bases at J; junction bases unmatched: 15. There are 17 residues in the CDR3.

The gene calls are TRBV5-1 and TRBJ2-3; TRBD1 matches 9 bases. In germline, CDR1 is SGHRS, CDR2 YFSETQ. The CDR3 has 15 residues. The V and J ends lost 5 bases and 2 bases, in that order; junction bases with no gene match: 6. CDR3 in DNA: TGCGCCAGCAGTACCGGGACAGGGTCCACAGATACGCAGTATTTT. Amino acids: CASSTGTGSTDTQYF.

CDR3 sequence: CASSIGAGGPKDEQFF. In nucleotides, the CDR3 is TGTGCCAGTAGTATCGGAGCGGGAGGGCCGAAGGATGAGCAGTTCTTC. The chain joins TRBV19 to TRBJ2-1; 10 nucleotides match TRBD2. The CDR3 runs to 16 residues. V shed 3 bases and J 8 bases; nucleotides not matched to a gene: 10. Germline assignment: CDR1 LNHDA and CDR2 SQIVND (reference sequence).

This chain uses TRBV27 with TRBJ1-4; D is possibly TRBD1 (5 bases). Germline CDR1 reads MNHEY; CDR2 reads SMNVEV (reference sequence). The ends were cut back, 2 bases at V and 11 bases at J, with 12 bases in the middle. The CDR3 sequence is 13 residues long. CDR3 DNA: TGTGCCAGCAGTTTACTTTTGGGGGGGAAACTGTTTTTT. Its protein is CASSLLLGGKLFF.

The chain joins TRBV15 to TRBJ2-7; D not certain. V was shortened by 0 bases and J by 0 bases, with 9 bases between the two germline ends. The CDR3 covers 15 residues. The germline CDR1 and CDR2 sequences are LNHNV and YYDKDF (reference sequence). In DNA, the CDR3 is TGTGCCACCAGCAGAGATCTTCCCCCCTCCTACGAGCAGTACTTC. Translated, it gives CATSRDLPPSYEQYF. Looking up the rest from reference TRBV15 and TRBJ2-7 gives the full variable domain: DAMVIQNPRYQVTQFGKPVTLSCSQTLNHNVMYWYQQKSSQAPKLLFHYYDKDFNNEADTPDNFQSRRPNTSFCFLDIRSPGLGDTAMYLCATSRDLPPSYEQYFGPGTRLTVT.

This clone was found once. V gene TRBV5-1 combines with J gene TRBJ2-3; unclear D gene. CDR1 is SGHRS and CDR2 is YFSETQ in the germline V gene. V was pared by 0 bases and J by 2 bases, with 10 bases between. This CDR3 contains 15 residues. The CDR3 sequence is CASSLGRGYTDTQYF. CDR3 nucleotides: TGCGCCAGCAGCTTGGGTCGAGGCTACACAGATACGCAGTATTTT.

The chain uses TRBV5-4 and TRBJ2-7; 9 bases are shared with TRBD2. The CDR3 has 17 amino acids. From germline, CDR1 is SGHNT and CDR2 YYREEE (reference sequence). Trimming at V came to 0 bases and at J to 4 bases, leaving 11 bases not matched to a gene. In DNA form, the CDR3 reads TGTGCCAGCAGCTTGGATGGGCTGGGGCTAGCGGGGTACGAGCAGTACTTC. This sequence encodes CASSLDGLGLAGYEQYF.

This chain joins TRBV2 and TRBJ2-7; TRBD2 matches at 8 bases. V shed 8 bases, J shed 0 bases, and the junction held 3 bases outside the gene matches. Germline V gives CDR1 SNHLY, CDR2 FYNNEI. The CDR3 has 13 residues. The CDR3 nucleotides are TGTGCCAGCTCGAGCGGGGGCTCCTACGAGCAGTACTTC. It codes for CASSSGGSYEQYF.

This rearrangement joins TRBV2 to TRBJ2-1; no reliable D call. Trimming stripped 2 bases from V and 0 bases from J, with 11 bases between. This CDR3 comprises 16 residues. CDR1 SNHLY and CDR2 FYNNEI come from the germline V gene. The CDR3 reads CASSEYITSSYNEQFF. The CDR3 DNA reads TGTGCCAGCAGTGAATATATCACGAGCTCCTACAATGAGCAGTTCTTC.

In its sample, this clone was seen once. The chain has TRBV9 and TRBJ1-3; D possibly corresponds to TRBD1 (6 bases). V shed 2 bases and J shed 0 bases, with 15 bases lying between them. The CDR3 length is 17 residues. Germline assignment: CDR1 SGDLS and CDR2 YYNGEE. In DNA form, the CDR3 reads TGTGCCAGCAGCGTGGGGGGGGACACTTACTCTGGAAACACCATATATTTT. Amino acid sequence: CASSVGGDTYSGNTIYF. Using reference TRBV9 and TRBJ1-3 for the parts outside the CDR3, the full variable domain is DSGVTQTPKHLITATGQRVTLRCSPRSGDLSVYWYQQSLDQGLQFLIQYYNGEERAKGNILERFSAQQFPDLHSELNLSSLELGDSALYFCASSVGGDTYSGNTIYFGEGSWLTVV.